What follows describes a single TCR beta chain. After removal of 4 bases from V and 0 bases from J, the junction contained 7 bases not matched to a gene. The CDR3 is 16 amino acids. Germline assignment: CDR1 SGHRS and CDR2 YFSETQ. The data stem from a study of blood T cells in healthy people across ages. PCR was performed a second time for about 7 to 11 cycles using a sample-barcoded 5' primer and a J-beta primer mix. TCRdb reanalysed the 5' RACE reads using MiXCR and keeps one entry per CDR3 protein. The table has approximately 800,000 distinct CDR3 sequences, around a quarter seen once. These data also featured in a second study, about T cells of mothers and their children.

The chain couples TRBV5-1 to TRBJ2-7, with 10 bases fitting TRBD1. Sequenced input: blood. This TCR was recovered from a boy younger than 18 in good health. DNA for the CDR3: TGCGCCAGCAGCCTAACTCGGACAGGGGGCTCCTACGAGCAGTACTTC. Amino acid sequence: CASSLTRTGGSYEQYF.